Listed here is a single T cell receptor beta chain. Relative to its sample, this clone is large (0.1 to 1%). No cognate antigen has been identified for it. Nothing much larger sits one base from this clone, and base qualities are not available. The entry originates in a study of intratumoral heterogeneity in liver cancer. For the study in its entirety: Across the full approximately 15-patient cohort, most patients were male and the median age was 63 years. The study combined RNA-seq, DNA sequencing, TCR-seq and SNP array data from multiple regions of hepatocellular carcinoma specimens to study intratumor heterogeneity. Of the 70 or so multiregional samples collected from around 15 HCC patients in the overall cohort, 45 to 55 were tumoral regions and approximately 20 were adjacent nontumoral regions. Broader findings and caveats from the paper: Tumor region a in each sequenced patient had significantly more unique T-cell clonal expansions than region b. According to the report, TCR sequencing confirmed the RNA-seq-based estimates of regional differences in tumor-infiltrating lymphocyte burden. Overall T cell clonality did not differ significantly between tumor regions within either sequenced patient. Limitations acknowledged by the authors included a relatively low number of patients and under-sampled representation of tumor-infiltrating lymphocytes.

The immunoSEQ assay was used to sequence TCR beta chain CDR3 regions from genomic DNA. Rearranged VDJ segments were amplified with primers that anneal to V and J segments. In the original analysis: The ImmunoSeq Analyzer software was used to calculate clonality and richness metrics. Differentially abundant clones between regions were identified using Fisher's exact test plus a beta-binomial method for added stringency. This immuneACCESS table, as held by TCRdb, lists in-frame sequences with V and J called but not all clones. Of the missing ones, under half trace to an unresolved V gene in checked studies; the others have no known cause. Clone size and V and J calls were adopted from that table, with D and trimming inferred from the DNA. In this sample the table shows over 3,500 clones, approximately 45% of which occur a single time. The ten most abundant clones make up more than 25% of the sample.

Samples labelled H were derived from distinct, geographically separated regions of the hepatocellular carcinoma nodule. Early-stage hepatocellular carcinoma was present in all patients, and no therapy was administered to any patient before surgical resection. Sampled areas lacked macroscopic evidence of necrosis or hemorrhage. In a couple of patients, TCR sequencing (ImmunoSeq) was performed on multiple regions. Frozen resection tissue samples were collected at a distance of at least 1 cm from each other. The DNeasy blood and tissue kit was used to extract genomic DNA from bulk tissue. Trimming leaves V shorter by 2 bases and J shorter by 5 bases, with the junction holding 6 bases beyond the gene matches. CDR1 MDHEN and CDR2 SYDVKM are derived from the germline V gene. The CDR3 has 16 amino acids, counting the end cysteine and phenylalanine. The read is trimmed to its CDR3 DNA, 48 bases read in frame from base 1.

In this chain, TRBV28 is recombined with TRBJ2-2; 9 nucleotides in the junction match TRBD1. This sequence was found in a man between 70 and 80 years old with hepatocellular carcinoma. The sequences come from tumor tissue, collected before any cancer treatment. The sequenced DNA: TGTGCCAGCAGTTTAATGGGGACAGGGCTTACCGGGGAGCTGTTTTTT. It translates as CASSLMGTGLTGELFF.